This entry describes one T cell receptor beta chain. The antigen remains unidentified. Germline CDR1 and CDR2: SGHRS and YFSETQ. This CDR3 contains 16 residues. J was trimmed by 8 bases and V by 4 bases; bases with no gene match: 11. Profiling relied on immunoSEQ multiplex PCR, and the TCRdb table lists in-frame clones only, not all of them. Among some 140,000 clones listed, about 87% were seen once. This entry belongs to a study of T cell responses to AZD1222 COVID-19 vaccine. General study findings and limits: The span of vaccine-associated CD4 TCRs extended across spike, with dominance at 160-218 and 743-854.

Source: peripheral blood, taken on day 0 of AZD1222 vaccination. This chain joins TRBV5-1 and TRBJ2-1; 11 bases agree with TRBD2. This clonotype originated in an adult in good health. The CDR3 protein is CASSPEMLAGGDEQFF. DNA of the CDR3: TGCGCCAGCAGCCCGGAAATGCTAGCGGGAGGTGATGAGCAGTTCTTC.